One sample yielded the 28 T cell receptor beta chains listed below, sequenced in a study of T cells expressing NK-cell markers. TCRdb re-called the 5' RACE reads and shows each CDR3 protein once, DNA omitted. Its clone listing holds 500,000 to 700,000 distinct CDR3 sequences. What was sequenced was blood T cells: a sorted CD56 or NKG2C T cell subset, CD4+ or CD8+ T cells, or bulk PBMC T cells (not recorded which). The origin of the receptors is a man aged 18 to 29 in good health.

The gene calls are TRBV6-5 and TRBJ2-5. The CDR3 totals 12 residues. Germline V gives CDR1 MNHEY, CDR2 SVGAGI. The CDR3 loop reads CASSYSQETQYF.

V gene TRBV12-3 or TRBV12-4 combines with J gene TRBJ1-6. The CDR3 contains 15 residues. CDR3 amino acids: CASHHAGSNNSPLHF.

The V call is TRBV4-2, the J call TRBJ2-1; TCRdb's assignment of TRBD2 cannot be checked, as there is no DNA. Germline CDR1 is LGHNA and CDR2 is YNFKEQ. This CDR3 is built from 19 residues. This CDR3 is CASSKTSGPIKTSDNEQFF.

The J gene is TRBJ2-1, the V gene TRBV5-5. From germline, CDR1 is SGHKS and CDR2 YYEKEE (reference sequence). The CDR3 totals 16 residues. The CDR3 sequence: CASSLGVASSYNEQFF.

The gene calls are TRBV12-3 or TRBV12-4 and TRBJ2-7; TCRdb returns TRBD1, unconfirmable since there is no DNA. The CDR3 loop spans 15 amino acids. CDR3 in amino acids: CASGSRTGGSNEQYF.

The chain couples TRBV20-1 to TRBJ2-3; as DNA is missing, the TRBD2 call by TCRdb cannot be tested. This CDR3 comprises 16 residues. Germline V gives CDR1 DFQATT, CDR2 SNEGSKA (reference sequence). The CDR3 loop is CSARAKLAERADTQYF.

The V call is TRBV29-1, the J call TRBJ2-1. Germline V gives CDR1 SQVTM, CDR2 ANQGSEA. This CDR3 spans 14 amino acids. CDR3 sequence reads: CSVGRIPANNEQFF.

The J gene is TRBJ2-1, the V gene TRBV5-1. The CDR3 length is 11 residues. Germline CDR1 reads SGHRS; CDR2 reads YFSETQ. CDR3 loop: CASSLIGEQFF.

This chain links TRBV4-2 with TRBJ2-3; TCRdb's D call of TRBD2 is untestable without DNA. The CDR3 length is 15 residues. Germline V gene sequence: CDR1 LGHNA, CDR2 YNFKEQ. This CDR3 is CASSQRSGGTDTQYF.

This chain connects TRBV4-1 to TRBJ1-4; TCRdb's D call, TRBD1, is unchecked because there is no DNA. The CDR3 contains 16 residues. The germline V gene encodes CDR1 MGHRA and CDR2 YSYEKL. The CDR3 sequence: CASSLAMTGMDEKLFF.

The J gene is TRBJ1-2, the V gene TRBV6-1. The CDR3 is 11 amino acids. Germline values: CDR1 MNHNS, CDR2 SASEGT. The CDR3 loop reads CASIRRSGYTF.

The chain uses TRBV20-1 and TRBJ2-3; TCRdb's D gene call, TRBD1, goes unchecked for lack of DNA. Germline assignment: CDR1 DFQATT and CDR2 SNEGSKA (reference sequence). The CDR3 totals 14 residues. CDR3 protein: CSALPTGGIDTQYF.

This chain joins TRBV6-1 and TRBJ2-3. The CDR3 is 14 amino acids. Germline-derived CDR1 and CDR2 are MNHNS and SASEGT. The CDR3 loop reads CASRVAGVEDTQYF.

V gene TRBV5-6 combines with J gene TRBJ2-7; TCRdb's D call, TRBD1, is unchecked because there is no DNA. The CDR3 contains 15 residues. CDR1 SGHDT and CDR2 YYEEEE come from the germline V gene. The CDR3 loop reads CASSLRQLLSYEQYF.

V gene TRBV10-3 combines with J gene TRBJ2-1; TCRdb names TRBD1, which stays unverified in the absence of DNA. The germline CDR1 and CDR2 sequences are ENHRY and SYGVKD. The CDR3 loop spans 16 amino acids. This chain's CDR3 is CAISDNGQGTYNEQFF.

The V call is TRBV6-1, the J call TRBJ2-7; the TRBD2 assignment by TCRdb is unverifiable without DNA. There are 12 residues in the CDR3. CDR1 and CDR2 from the germline V gene are MNHNS and SASEGT. CDR3 loop: CASSERWEAQYF.

The chain links TRBV12-3 or TRBV12-4 to TRBJ2-6; absent DNA, TCRdb's TRBD2 call cannot be checked. The CDR3 totals 17 residues. CDR3 sequence reads: CASSFIVPADGANVLTF.

The chain joins TRBV5-1 to TRBJ2-5; TCRdb gives TRBD2 as the D gene, but with no DNA this cannot be confirmed. This CDR3 comprises 14 residues. Germline CDR1 and CDR2: SGHRS and YFSETQ. CDR3 protein: CASSLEVHQETQYF.

Here the CDR3 reads CASSPRPGQSSYNEQFF. This chain links TRBV3-1 with TRBJ2-1; TCRdb returns TRBD1, unconfirmable since there is no DNA. Per germline, CDR1 LGHDT and CDR2 YNNKEL (reference sequence). This CDR3 region has 17 residues.

The V call is TRBV6-5, the J call TRBJ2-7; as DNA is missing, the TRBD2 call by TCRdb cannot be tested. The germline gives CDR1 MNHEY, CDR2 SVGAGI. This CDR3 is 12 amino acids long. The CDR3 here is CASRGWANEQYF.

The rearrangement uses TRBV5-1 and TRBJ2-1. CDR1 SGHRS and CDR2 YFSETQ come from the germline V gene. The CDR3 loop spans 15 amino acids. This CDR3 is CASSLRRNSYNEQFF.

V gene TRBV6-1 combines with J gene TRBJ1-2. Germline V gene lookup returns CDR1 MNHNS and CDR2 SASEGT. CDR3 length equals 13 residues. The CDR3: CASTLLRLAGYTF.

The chain combines TRBV7-9 with TRBJ2-7; TCRdb's assignment of TRBD2 cannot be checked, as there is no DNA. The CDR3 totals 14 residues. CDR1 is SEHNR and CDR2 is FQNEAQ in the germline V gene (reference sequence). CDR3 loop: CASSLPSGTYEQYF.

The chain joins TRBV12-3 or TRBV12-4 to TRBJ2-3; TCRdb's D gene call, TRBD2, goes unchecked for lack of DNA. This CDR3 contains 15 residues. The chain's CDR3 is CASSLSAAGVNTQYF.

V gene TRBV9 combines with J gene TRBJ2-5; the TCRdb D gene call, TRBD2, has no DNA to confirm it. The CDR3 is made up of 14 amino acids. Germline assignment: CDR1 SGDLS and CDR2 YYNGEE. CDR3 sequence reads: CASSGLAGKETQYF.

This chain joins TRBV5-1 and TRBJ2-3; the TRBD2 assignment by TCRdb is unverifiable without DNA. Germline V lookup: CDR1 SGHRS, CDR2 YFSETQ. This CDR3 spans 16 amino acids. CDR3 residues: CASSLSRWEDGDTQYF.

This chain connects TRBV27 to TRBJ2-1; lacking DNA, the TRBD2 call made by TCRdb goes unchecked. CDR3 length equals 16 residues. Germline CDR1 MNHEY, CDR2 SMNVEV (reference sequence). The CDR3 spells CASSLASVSSYNEQFF.

The chain recombines TRBV4-2 with TRBJ1-2; absent DNA, TCRdb's TRBD1 call cannot be checked. The CDR3 has 15 residues. CDR1 LGHNA and CDR2 YNFKEQ come from the germline V gene. Here the CDR3 reads CASSQGQAFNYGYTF.